Below, 4 T cell receptor beta chains from the same sample are listed, as sequenced in a study of cytomegalovirus exposure and HLA in healthy donors. The PCR was carried out with 60 Vbeta primers and 13 Jbeta primers. Data came from immunoSEQ multiplex PCR; TCRdb stores just in-frame clones and leaves some out. The table shows 160,000 or so clones, with more than 80% occurring only once. Input material: PBMCs. The receptors were gathered from a woman between 25 and 40 years old in good health and CMV-seropositive.

The chain is built from TRBV6-6 and TRBJ2-7; a possible D gene is TRBD2 (6 bases). Germline V gives CDR1 MNHNY, CDR2 SVGAGI (reference sequence). V dropped 7 bases and J dropped 3 bases, with 13 bases sitting between them. CDR3 length: 13 residues. The CDR3 sequence is CASTGTWDYEQYF. In DNA form, the CDR3 reads TGTGCCAGCACCGGGACTTGGGACTACGAGCAGTACTTC.

This chain joins TRBV6-5 and TRBJ1-2; D may be TRBD1 (5 bases). This CDR3 is 11 amino acids long. Germline V gene lookup returns CDR1 MNHEY and CDR2 SVGAGI. V lost 5 bases, J lost 8 bases, and 9 bases lay in between. The CDR3 sequence is CASSPQGGYTF. Here the CDR3 DNA reads TGTGCCAGCAGTCCCCAGGGAGGCTACACCTTC.

The chain has TRBV4-2 and TRBJ1-2; TRBD1 matches at 8 bases. Germline CDR1 reads LGHNA; CDR2 reads YNFKEQ. V dropped 0 bases and J dropped 5; count of bases not matched to a gene: 5. The CDR3 runs 15 residues. The CDR3 loop reads CASSQETGGGYGYTF. CDR3 nucleotide sequence: TGTGCCAGCAGCCAAGAAACAGGGGGTGGGTATGGCTACACCTTC.

The gene calls are TRBV6-6 and TRBJ2-1, with 8 positions matching TRBD1. In germline, CDR1 is MNHNY, CDR2 SVGAGI (reference sequence). The junction had 6 bases not matched to a gene; V was cut back by 7 bases and J by 10 bases. The length of the CDR3 is 12 residues. CDR3 DNA sequence: TGTGCCAGCACTATACAGGGGGAAGAGCAGTTCTTC. It is translated as CASTIQGEEQFF.